This T cell receptor (beta chain) was captured by sequencing in a study of blood T cell repertoires in COVID-19. TCRdb's copy holds only in-frame clones and misses some; the assay was immunoSEQ multiplex PCR. The repertoire has about 120,000 clones, about 80% of them found once; the top ten carry 37%. V lost 1 base and J lost 5, with 12 bases in between. The CDR3 has 14 amino acids. From germline, CDR1 is SGHRS and CDR2 YFSETQ. Sequenced material: peripheral blood. The TCR sequence derives from a man in his forties with active or convalescent COVID-19. The chain employs TRBV5-1 and TRBJ1-1; tentatively, D is TRBD1 (5 bases). This chain's CDR3 is CASSLISGGTEAFF. The CDR3 DNA sequence: TGCGCCAGCAGCTTGATTTCGGGGGGAACTGAAGCTTTCTTT.